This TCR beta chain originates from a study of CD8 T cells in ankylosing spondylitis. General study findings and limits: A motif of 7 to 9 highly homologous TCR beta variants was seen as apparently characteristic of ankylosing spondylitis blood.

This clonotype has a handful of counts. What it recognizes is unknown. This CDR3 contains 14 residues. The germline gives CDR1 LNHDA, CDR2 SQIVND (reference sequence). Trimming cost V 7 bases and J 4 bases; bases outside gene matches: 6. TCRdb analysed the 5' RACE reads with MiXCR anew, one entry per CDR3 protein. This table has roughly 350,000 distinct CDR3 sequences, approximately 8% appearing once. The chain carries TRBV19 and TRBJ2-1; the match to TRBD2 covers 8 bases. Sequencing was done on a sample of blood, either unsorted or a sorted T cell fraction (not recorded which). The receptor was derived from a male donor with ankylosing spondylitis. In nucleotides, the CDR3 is TGTGCCAGTATGGCGGGAGGCGTATACAATGAGCAGTTCTTC. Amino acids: CASMAGGVYNEQFF.